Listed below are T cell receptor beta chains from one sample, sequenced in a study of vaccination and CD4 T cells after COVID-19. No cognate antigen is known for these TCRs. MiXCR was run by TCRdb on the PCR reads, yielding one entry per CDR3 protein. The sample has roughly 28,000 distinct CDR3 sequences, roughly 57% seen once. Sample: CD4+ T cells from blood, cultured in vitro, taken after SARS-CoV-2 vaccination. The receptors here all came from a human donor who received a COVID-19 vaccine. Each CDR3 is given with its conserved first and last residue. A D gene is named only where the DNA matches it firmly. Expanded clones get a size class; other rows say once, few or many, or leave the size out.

DNA: TGTGCCAGCAGCGTAGGAGGCAGGGGGCACGTGGGCACTGAAGCTTTCTTT
CDR3: CASSVGGRGHVGTEAFF
D: TRBD1
J: TRBJ1-1
V: TRBV9
size: .

DNA: TGTGCCAGCAGTGATTGGCGGGGGAGTCCGGAGACCCAGTACTTC
CDR3: CASSDWRGSPETQYF
D: TRBD2
J: TRBJ2-5
V: TRBV25-1
size: .

DNA: TGTGCCACCGGAGACAGGGACTATCAGCCCCAGCATTTT
CDR3: CATGDRDYQPQHF
D: TRBD1
J: TRBJ1-5
V: TRBV24-1
size: few

DNA: TGCAGTGCTAGTGTCCTGCGTGAGGGGGAAGAGACCCAGTACTTC
CDR3: CSASVLREGEETQYF
D: .
J: TRBJ2-5
V: TRBV20-1
size: .

DNA: TGCAGTGCTACAGTACGGACTAGCGGGTTCCGGAGCGGGGAGCTGTTTTTT
CDR3: CSATVRTSGFRSGELFF
D: TRBD2
J: TRBJ2-2
V: TRBV20-1
size: few

DNA: TGTGCCAGCAGCCTGCGACGCACCGGGGAGCTGTTTTTT
CDR3: CASSLRRTGELFF
D: .
J: TRBJ2-2
V: TRBV4-2
size: .

DNA: TGTGCCAGCTCCACCAGGGGGCGTGGGTATGGCTACACCTTC
CDR3: CASSTRGRGYGYTF
D: TRBD1
J: TRBJ1-2
V: TRBV18
size: .

DNA: TGTGCCAGCAGTTACTCGAGGCAGGCGAACACTGAAGCTTTCTTT
CDR3: CASSYSRQANTEAFF
D: .
J: TRBJ1-1
V: TRBV6-5
size: once

DNA: TGTGCCAGCAGCCCCTCCCCCCACAGGGGGCCGCCGGCGGTGGAAAAACTGTTTTTT
CDR3: CASSPSPHRGPPAVEKLFF
D: TRBD1
J: TRBJ1-4
V: TRBV7-9
size: .

DNA: TGTGCCAGCAGCTTAACAGGGGTCCGAGAGACCCAGTACTTC
CDR3: CASSLTGVRETQYF
D: TRBD1
J: TRBJ2-5
V: TRBV7-2
size: .

DNA: TGTGCCAGCAGTCCCCGCCTACGGCGGGTGAATAGCACAGATACGCAGTATTTT
CDR3: CASSPRLRRVNSTDTQYF
D: .
J: TRBJ2-3
V: TRBV2
size: .

DNA: TGTGCCAGCAGTTTATCGGGGCAGGGGGCGAAGGGCTACACCTTC
CDR3: CASSLSGQGAKGYTF
D: TRBD1
J: TRBJ1-2
V: TRBV27
size: once

DNA: TGTGCCAGCAGTTTTGGTAGGAGCTCCTACGAGCAGTACTTC
CDR3: CASSFGRSSYEQYF
D: .
J: TRBJ2-7
V: TRBV12-3/TRBV12-4
size: .